The 16 T cell receptor beta chains presented below share a single source sample, sequenced in a study of T-cell memory formation after mild COVID-19. TCRdb redid the calling of the 5' RACE reads with MiXCR, one entry per CDR3 protein. This repertoire shows roughly 350,000 distinct CDR3 sequences, around 21% found once; its top ten account for approximately 13%. Sequenced material: PBMCs or a T cell subset sorted from them (not recorded which). These receptors were collected from an adult woman who had mild COVID-19 (a few samples of this study predate the infection). Cell type and time point are not known.

This chain connects TRBV5-1 to TRBJ2-1; the D call may be TRBD1 or TRBD2 (5 bases each). The CDR3 has 15 amino acids. Germline V CDR1 and CDR2: SGHRS, YFSETQ. V dropped 5 bases and J dropped 7 bases, with 19 bases sitting between them. The CDR3 loop is CASSRGQGGENEQFF. CDR3 DNA: TGCGCCAGCAGTCGAGGGCAGGGCGGAGAAAATGAGCAGTTCTTC.

The chain couples TRBV4-3 to TRBJ1-2; 8 positions match TRBD1. The V and J ends lost 2 bases and 5 bases, in that order; junction bases with no gene match: 7. The germline gives CDR1 LGHNA, CDR2 YSLEER. The CDR3 is 15 amino acids. CDR3 amino acids: CASSQSDRVWYGYTF. The CDR3 nucleotides read TGCGCCAGCAGCCAATCGGACAGGGTCTGGTATGGCTACACCTTC.

This clonotype has only a few counts. The chain joins TRBV6-5 to TRBJ2-3; 7 positions agree with TRBD2. The CDR3 covers 16 residues. J gave up 0 bases and V 2 bases, and 5 bases lay outside the gene matches. Germline V gene data show CDR1 as MNHEY and CDR2 as SVGAGI. The DNA of the CDR3 is TGTGCCAGCAGTTACGCTGTCGGGGGGAGCACAGATACGCAGTATTTT. Translated, it gives CASSYAVGGSTDTQYF.

This clonotype was recorded at least ten times. The chain carries TRBV5-1 and TRBJ2-1; no clear D. Germline CDR1 and CDR2: SGHRS and YFSETQ. Trimming cost V 3 bases and J 0 bases, with 25 bases left between them. The CDR3 has 20 amino acids. The CDR3 region has the DNA TGCGCCAGCAGCTGGGCGGTCACCTACCCCCCAATGCGCTCCTACAATGAGCAGTTCTTC. Translating it yields CASSWAVTYPPMRSYNEQFF.

This chain uses TRBV6-1 with TRBJ2-7; 9 positions match TRBD1. The CDR3 has 15 residues. The V and J ends lost 3 bases and 1 base, in that order; junction bases with no gene match: 4. Germline V gene sequence: CDR1 MNHNS, CDR2 SASEGT. CDR3 loop: CASSERGTGSYEQYF. As DNA, the CDR3 is TGTGCCAGCAGTGAGAGGGGGACAGGGTCCTACGAGCAGTACTTC.

The sample holds one count of this clonotype. The rearrangement uses TRBV27 and TRBJ1-1, with 7 bases that match TRBD1. This CDR3 comprises 16 residues. From germline, CDR1 is MNHEY and CDR2 SMNVEV (reference sequence). V shed 3 bases, J shed 6 bases, and the junction held 13 bases outside the gene matches. In DNA form, the CDR3 reads TGTGCCAGCAGTTTGAACCGACAGGGAGGGGTTGCTGAAGCTTTCTTT. Translating it yields CASSLNRQGGVAEAFF.

This chain links TRBV12-3 or TRBV12-4 with TRBJ2-7; weak D call: TRBD2 (5 bases). This CDR3 spans 14 amino acids. The V and J ends lost 2 bases and 4 bases respectively, with 12 bases between them. The CDR3 nucleotides read TGTGCCAGCAGTTTACCCGGGATCACGTACGAGCAGTACTTC. Amino acid sequence: CASSLPGITYEQYF.

The table lists this clonotype with a count of one. This sequence joins TRBV7-9 and TRBJ2-7, with D unclear. The germline V gene has CDR1 SEHNR and CDR2 FQNEAQ (reference sequence). This CDR3 is 13 amino acids long. V was trimmed by 2 bases and J by 4 bases, leaving 9 bases between them. The CDR3 DNA reads TGTGCCAGCAGCTTATCCCCCGAATACGAGCAGTACTTC. This codes for CASSLSPEYEQYF. Full variable domain (remainder filled in from reference TRBV7-9 and TRBJ2-7): DTGVSQNPRHKITKRGQNVTFRCDPISEHNRLYWYRQTLGQGPEFLTYFQNEAQLEKSRLLSDRFSAERPKGSFSTLEIQRTEQGDSAMYLCASSLSPEYEQYFGPGTRLTVT.

This clonotype was seen only a few times. Because the CDR3's place on the DNA is in doubt, the DNA is left out and the CDR3 is given as listed by TCRdb. The rearrangement joins TRBV4-2 to TRBJ2-1; the table's D gene call, TRBD2, was not cross checked with the DNA. The germline CDR1 and CDR2 sequences are LGHNA and YNFKEQ. The CDR3 length equals 13 residues, ends included. CDR3 in amino acids: CASSQVAGGSLFF.

A few counts support this clonotype. The J gene is TRBJ2-4, the V gene TRBV10-3, with D tentatively TRBD1 (6 bases). CDR1 and CDR2 (germline): ENHRY, SYGVKD. Trimming took 10 bases from V and 2 from J, leaving 21 bases between them. The CDR3 runs 16 residues. This chain's CDR3 is CATHPQGMVTKNIQYF. In DNA form, the CDR3 reads TGTGCCACCCACCCTCAGGGGATGGTGACCAAAAACATTCAGTACTTC.

This clonotype was counted only a few times. The chain uses TRBV7-9 and TRBJ2-5; TRBD1 matches at 8 bases. Germline V gives CDR1 SEHNR, CDR2 FQNEAQ (reference sequence). The trim removed 2 bases at V and 4 bases at J, leaving 6 bases unmatched. The CDR3 consists of 15 residues. CDR3 DNA: TGTGCCAGCAGCTTACGGGGGACAGGCGGAGAGACCCAGTACTTC. Its protein product is CASSLRGTGGETQYF.

This chain joins TRBV6-2 or TRBV6-3 and TRBJ2-7; TRBD1 aligns across 9 bases. V lost 6 bases to trimming and J lost 4 bases; unmatched junction nucleotides: 7. The CDR3 contains 14 residues. CDR1 MNHEY and CDR2 SVGEGT come from the germline V gene. DNA for the CDR3: TGTGCCAGCAGGAGAACAGGGGGCAAATACGAGCAGTACTTC. Residues: CASRRTGGKYEQYF.

This clonotype was seen many times. V usage is TRBV3-1 and J usage is TRBJ2-3; D unclear. Germline assignment: CDR1 LGHDT and CDR2 YNNKEL (reference sequence). V lost 2 bases to trimming and J lost 4 bases, with 7 bases between them. The length of the CDR3 is 13 residues. The CDR3 region has the DNA TGTGCCAGCAGCCAAACTGCCTCAGATACGCAGTATTTT. Translation: CASSQTASDTQYF.

The V call is TRBV13, the J call TRBJ1-1; TRBD1 is a possible D gene (5 bases). Germline CDR1 and CDR2: PRHDT and FYEKMQ (reference sequence). This CDR3 is built from 14 residues. Deletions cut 5 bases from V and 0 bases from J, with 10 bases between. The CDR3 sequence is CASSMRQLNTEAFF. CDR3 nucleotide sequence: TGTGCCAGCAGCATGAGACAGCTGAACACTGAAGCTTTCTTT. The whole variable domain, remainder taken from reference TRBV13 and TRBJ1-1, is AAGVIQSPRHLIKEKRETATLKCYPIPRHDTVYWYQQGPGQDPQFLISFYEKMQSDKGSIPDRFSAQQFSDYHSELNMSSLELGDSALYFCASSMRQLNTEAFFGQGTRLTVV.

The CDR3 loop is CASSPRGDLTDTQYF. CDR3 nucleotides: TGTGCCAGCAGCCCTAGAGGGGACTTGACAGATACGCAGTATTTT. The rearrangement links TRBV7-9 to TRBJ2-3; the D gene is possibly TRBD2 (6 bases). This CDR3 is 15 amino acids long. Germline V gene sequence: CDR1 SEHNR, CDR2 FQNEAQ (reference sequence). Trimming left V 5 bases short and J 3 bases short, with 15 bases between.

The chain combines TRBV10-2 with TRBJ2-3, with D perhaps TRBD2 (6 bases). Germline V gene data show CDR1 as WSHSY and CDR2 as SAAADI. The CDR3 runs 13 residues. Trimming removed 4 bases from V and 5 bases from J, with 10 bases in between. CDR3 loop: CASSALGLDTQYF. The CDR3 DNA reads TGCGCCAGCAGTGCCCTGGGACTAGATACGCAGTATTTT.